These 5 T cell receptor beta chains share one sample of origin, sequenced in a study of blood T cells in healthy people across ages. Sample-barcoded 5' priming and a J-beta primer mix drove a second PCR of roughly 7 to 11 cycles. TCRdb re-analysed the 5' RACE reads in MiXCR, keeping a single row per CDR3 protein. There are some 900,000 distinct CDR3 sequences in the sample; about 30% occur only once, and 17% lies in the top ten. The sample comprised blood. The source of these receptors is a woman aged 80 or older in good health.

This clonotype has a count of ten or more. The rearrangement links TRBV20-1 to TRBJ2-5; 7 nucleotides align to TRBD2. V was pared by 6 bases and J by 1 base, with 5 bases of the junction left unmatched. This CDR3 region has 13 residues. CDR1 DFQATT and CDR2 SNEGSKA come from the germline V gene (reference sequence). The CDR3 spells CSAPSGAQETQYF. For the CDR3, the DNA is TGCAGTGCCCCCAGCGGGGCCCAAGAGACCCAGTACTTC.

Many counts were recorded for this clonotype. Written as DNA, the CDR3 is TGTGCCAGCAGTGCCGAGGGCCTTTCAAGGCTTGGCTACACCTTC. Translating it yields CASSAEGLSRLGYTF. The chain couples TRBV12-3 or TRBV12-4 to TRBJ1-2; D is undetermined. With 5 bases removed from V and 7 bases from J, the gap between germline ends came to 20 bases. The CDR3 totals 15 residues.

This clonotype was seen repeatedly, ten times or more. V is TRBV9 and J is TRBJ2-1, with D possibly matching TRBD2 (6 bases). The V end lost 0 bases, the J end lost 0 bases, and 10 bases lay between the germline ends. Per germline, CDR1 SGDLS and CDR2 YYNGEE. The CDR3 sequence is 16 residues long. The CDR3 sequence is CASSVGGAHSYNEQFF. The CDR3 nucleotides are TGTGCCAGCAGCGTAGGCGGGGCCCACTCCTACAATGAGCAGTTCTTC.

The chain is built from TRBV6-6 and TRBJ1-3, with 9 nucleotides matching TRBD1. V dropped 2 bases and J dropped 4; count of bases not matched to a gene: 0. The CDR3 spans 14 residues. Per germline, CDR1 MNHNY and CDR2 SVGAGI (reference sequence). CDR3 sequence (DNA): TGTGCCAGCAGTTACGGGACAGGGGGAAACACCATATATTTT. Amino acid sequence: CASSYGTGGNTIYF.

In regard to this clonotype: This may come from a read error, since a much larger clone is one base off. The chain couples TRBV25-1 to TRBJ2-5; 11 bases fit TRBD2. The assigned J gene may be wrong: the sequence end matches TRBJ2-7 better. The CDR3 covers 15 residues. CDR1 MGHDK and CDR2 SYGVNS come from the germline V gene. CDR3 bases: TGTGCCAGCAGTGAACTAGCGGGGGGTGCCTACGAGCAGTACTTC. It encodes CASSELAGGAYEQYF.